Following are 25 T cell receptor beta chains from one sample sequenced in a study of blood T cell repertoires in COVID-19. The table came from immunoSEQ multiplex PCR; TCRdb's copy has only in-frame clones and leaves some out. The sample contains some 85,000 clones, 80% to 90% of which appear only once. The sample taken for sequencing was peripheral blood. Source of these receptors: a man aged 45-65 years with acute or convalescent COVID-19.

The chain carries TRBV4-1 and TRBJ2-5, with D tentatively TRBD1 (6 bases). The germline gives CDR1 MGHRA, CDR2 YSYEKL. CDR3 size: 15 residues. Trimming removed 6 bases from V and 4 bases from J, with 18 bases in between. CDR3 region: CASRKQGPGLETQYF. The CDR3 nucleotides are TGCGCCAGCAGAAAACAGGGCCCAGGGTTAGAGACCCAGTACTTC.

The chain combines TRBV11-2 with TRBJ2-7; 7 positions agree with TRBD1. The CDR3 spans 15 residues. J was trimmed by 2 bases and V by 5 bases; bases with no gene match: 9. Germline V gene lookup returns CDR1 SGHAT and CDR2 FQNNGV. In DNA form, the CDR3 reads TGTGCCAGCAGCCGAACTATCGACAGGGCCTACGAGCAGTACTTC. Translation: CASSRTIDRAYEQYF.

There are a few counts of this clone. The chain uses TRBV20-1 and TRBJ2-7, with unresolved D. The V end lost 0 bases, the J end lost 6 bases, and 6 bases lay between the germline ends. This CDR3 has 11 amino acids. Germline CDR1 DFQATT, CDR2 SNEGSKA (reference sequence). The CDR3 DNA sequence: TGCAGTGCTAGAGAAGTCAGCGAGCAGTACTTC. Its translation is CSAREVSEQYF.

The J gene is TRBJ1-1, the V gene TRBV5-1; D gene unclear. The CDR3 sequence is 15 residues long. Germline V gene lookup returns CDR1 SGHRS and CDR2 YFSETQ. The V and J ends lost 5 bases and 4 bases respectively, with 18 bases between them. The CDR3 nucleotides are TGCGCCAGCAGGCCTAGATCGAGCACCGCCACTGAAGCTTTCTTT. Translating it yields CASRPRSSTATEAFF.

V usage is TRBV5-1 and J usage is TRBJ2-3, with 13 bases fitting TRBD2. Looked up from germline, CDR1 is SGHRS and CDR2 is YFSETQ. The CDR3 has 17 amino acids. V was clipped by 4 bases and J by 6 bases; unmatched bases: 11. DNA of the CDR3: TGCGCCAGCAGCCCCAGGACTAGCGGGGGCCTTCTGGATACGCAGTATTTT. Translating it yields CASSPRTSGGLLDTQYF.

J is TRBJ1-2 and V is TRBV30; 8 bases map to TRBD1. Trimming took 8 bases from V and 4 from J; bases not matched to a gene: 9. The CDR3 has 13 residues. Germline assignment: CDR1 GTSNPN and CDR2 SVGIG (reference sequence). The CDR3 DNA follows: TGTGCCACCGTAACAGGGGGAGGCTATGGCTACACCTTC. Its protein product is CATVTGGGYGYTF.

In its sample, this clone was seen once. The chain is built from TRBV19 and TRBJ1-2; TRBD1 agrees at 7 bases. V dropped 5 bases and J dropped 3; count of bases not matched to a gene: 9. CDR1 is LNHDA and CDR2 is SQIVND in the germline V gene (reference sequence). The CDR3 is 15 residues long. Written as DNA, the CDR3 is TGTGCCAGTAGTCCTTTGGACAGGAAGGACTATGGCTACACCTTC. Amino acids: CASSPLDRKDYGYTF.

This chain connects TRBV14 to TRBJ2-1; TRBD1 might be the D (5 bases). Trimming took 3 bases from V and 7 from J, leaving 7 bases between them. The CDR3 extends over 12 amino acids. The germline V gene has CDR1 SGHDN and CDR2 FVKESK. The CDR3 sequence is CASSQSGNEQFF. In DNA, the CDR3 is TGTGCCAGCAGCCAGTCAGGGAATGAGCAGTTCTTC.

This chain uses TRBV30 with TRBJ1-4; no definite D call. Germline values: CDR1 GTSNPN, CDR2 SVGIG (reference sequence). The CDR3 has 13 amino acids. V gave up 2 bases and J gave up 5 bases, with 9 bases separating them. The chain's CDR3 is CAWSRDTNEKLFF. As DNA, the CDR3 is TGTGCCTGGAGTCGGGATACCAATGAAAAACTGTTTTTT.

The rearrangement joins TRBV20-1 to TRBJ2-2; D unresolved. CDR1 DFQATT and CDR2 SNEGSKA come from the germline V gene (reference sequence). Trimming took 5 bases from V and 6 from J, leaving 7 bases between them. The CDR3 runs 11 residues. CDR3 region: CSAPRSGELFF. DNA of the CDR3: TGCAGTGCTCCTCGTTCCGGGGAGCTGTTTTTT.

This chain connects TRBV5-6 to TRBJ1-2, with D possibly being TRBD1 (5 bases). Germline lookup yields CDR1 SGHDT and CDR2 YYEEEE. The CDR3 spans 13 residues. V lost 4 bases and J 2 bases, leaving 9 bases between the germline ends. The CDR3 reads CASSPTENYGYTF. DNA for the CDR3: TGTGCCAGCAGCCCGACAGAAAACTATGGCTACACCTTC.

The genes are TRBV19 and TRBJ1-1; D remains ambiguous. This CDR3 is 17 amino acids long. The germline gives CDR1 LNHDA, CDR2 SQIVND (reference sequence). The germline V and J ends were trimmed by 3 bases and 1 base, with 18 bases remaining between them. As DNA, the CDR3 is TGTGCCAGTAGTATGAGGGAAGGATTCCTGCCGAACACTGAAGCTTTCTTT. Residues: CASSMREGFLPNTEAFF.

This clone was detected a few times. The chain links TRBV27 to TRBJ1-2; weak D call: TRBD1 (6 bases). Trimming pared 5 bases from V and 5 bases from J, leaving 12 bases between. The CDR3 totals 13 residues. Germline loops: CDR1 MNHEY, CDR2 SMNVEV (reference sequence). CDR3 in DNA: TGTGCCAGCAGTCCAGGGGACCTATATGGCTACACCTTC. It translates to CASSPGDLYGYTF.

The V and J genes are TRBV10-3 and TRBJ1-6; D is uncertain. This CDR3 is built from 14 residues. Germline V CDR1 and CDR2: ENHRY, SYGVKD. The V and J ends lost 8 bases and 5 bases respectively, with 13 bases between them. In nucleotides, the CDR3 is TGTGCCATCTCCCCTAGCGATCATAATTCACCCCTCCACTTT. Protein: CAISPSDHNSPLHF.

The rearrangement links TRBV5-1 to TRBJ2-7; D unresolved. The CDR3 has 14 amino acids. Germline V gives CDR1 SGHRS, CDR2 YFSETQ. V lost 4 bases and J lost 0, with 11 bases in between. The CDR3 nucleotides read TGCGCCAGCAGCGGAGCCGTCAGCTCCTACGAGCAGTACTTC. It yields the protein CASSGAVSSYEQYF.

This clone was seen a handful of times. The genes are TRBV21-1 and TRBJ1-2. TRBV21-1 is deemed a pseudogene. The CDR3 sequence is 14 residues long. This chain's CDR3 is CASSKGWGGYGYTF. In DNA form, the CDR3 reads TGTGCCAGCAGCAAAGGTTGGGGGGGGTATGGCTACACCTTC.

The chain joins TRBV18 to TRBJ2-1, with 11 bases aligning to TRBD2. The length of the CDR3 is 17 residues. The trim removed 3 bases at V and 2 bases at J, leaving 6 bases unmatched. Germline CDR1 KGHSH, CDR2 LQKENI. CDR3 sequence (DNA): TGTGCCAGCTCACCTAGCGGGGGGGCCCCACCCTACAATGAGCAGTTCTTC. Translation: CASSPSGGAPPYNEQFF.

The chain carries TRBV7-9 and TRBJ2-5, with 7 bases matching TRBD2. V gave up 5 bases and J gave up 1 base; unmatched junction bases: 13. The germline CDR1 and CDR2 sequences are SEHNR and FQNEAQ (reference sequence). The CDR3 runs 17 residues. The chain's CDR3 is CASSLMTSLSLQETQYF. As DNA, the CDR3 is TGTGCCAGCAGCCTTATGACTAGCTTGTCACTCCAAGAGACCCAGTACTTC.

In DNA, the CDR3 is TGTGCCAGCAGCCAAGATGGCCACAGTGAAGCTTTCTTT. It yields the protein CASSQDGHSEAFF. This sequence joins TRBV4-2 and TRBJ1-1; D is unresolved. The CDR3 has 13 amino acids. Trimming took 0 bases from V and 7 from J, leaving 9 bases between them. CDR1 is LGHNA, CDR2 YNFKEQ, per germline.

The chain links TRBV27 to TRBJ2-3, with D possibly matching TRBD1 (5 bases). The V end lost 4 bases, the J end lost 1 base, and 18 bases lay between the germline ends. This CDR3 contains 17 residues. Germline V lookup: CDR1 MNHEY, CDR2 SMNVEV (reference sequence). The CDR3 DNA is TGTGCCAGCAGTTATGGGCACGGGCAGGGTGGCACAGATACGCAGTATTTT. Residues: CASSYGHGQGGTDTQYF.

The CDR3 region has the DNA TGTGCCAGCAGTTTATATGGGGGCCGTGAAGCTTTCTTT. Protein: CASSLYGGREAFF. The chain has TRBV28 and TRBJ1-1; a possible D gene is TRBD1 (6 bases). The V and J ends lost 1 base and 7 bases respectively, with 10 bases between them. Germline lookup yields CDR1 MDHEN and CDR2 SYDVKM. The CDR3 contains 13 residues.

This clone was picked up one time. J is TRBJ2-3 and V is TRBV11-3; unclear D gene. Germline V gene sequence: CDR1 SGHNT, CDR2 YENEEA. This CDR3 is 20 amino acids long. Trimming stripped 1 base from V and 1 base from J, with 24 bases between. The CDR3 protein is CASSLGFRRRSAGGTDTQYF. DNA of the CDR3: TGTGCCAGCAGCTTAGGGTTTAGGCGGAGAAGCGCCGGCGGCACAGATACGCAGTATTTT.

The V and J genes are TRBV4-1 and TRBJ1-5; possibly TRBD1 for D (5 bases). The length of the CDR3 is 15 residues. Germline lookup yields CDR1 MGHRA and CDR2 YSYEKL. Between the trimmed V and J ends, which lost 4 bases and 3 bases, there was a span of 13 bases. CDR3: CASSPGGQINQPQHF. In DNA form, the CDR3 reads TGCGCCAGCAGCCCGGGAGGACAAATCAATCAGCCCCAGCATTTT.

The chain employs TRBV11-2 and TRBJ2-5; 8 nucleotides agree with TRBD1. The CDR3 contains 15 residues. The V segment lost 0 bases and the J segment 1 base; nucleotides outside the gene matches: 1. Germline V gives CDR1 SGHAT, CDR2 FQNNGV. In DNA form, the CDR3 reads TGTGCCAGCAGCTTAGATGGACAGGGCCAAGAGACCCAGTACTTC. Protein product: CASSLDGQGQETQYF.

At least ten counts were recorded for this clone. The sample carries other DNA sequences with the same CDR3. The chain joins TRBV7-8 to TRBJ2-7; tentative D call: TRBD1 (5 bases). In germline, CDR1 is SGHVS, CDR2 FQNEAQ. The CDR3 consists of 13 residues. V was clipped by 3 bases and J by 3 bases, with 9 bases between them. CDR3 bases: TGTGCCAGCAGCTTTGACAGAGGCTACGAGCAGTACTTC. Protein sequence: CASSFDRGYEQYF.